Below are 5 T cell receptor beta chains sequenced from a single sample in a study of T cell responses to AZD1222 COVID-19 vaccine. Data came from immunoSEQ multiplex PCR; TCRdb stores just in-frame clones and leaves some out. The table shows just under 150,000 clones, with nearly 90% occurring only once. Sample: peripheral blood, taken 28 days after the second dose of the MenACWY control vaccine. Every receptor here comes from an adult who received the MenACWY meningococcal vaccine as a control.

The CDR3: CASSLRRENTGELFF. CDR3 bases: TGTGCCAGCAGCCTCCGCAGGGAGAACACCGGGGAGCTGTTTTTT. This sequence joins TRBV5-4 and TRBJ2-2; TRBD1 is a possible D gene (5 bases). The germline V and J ends were trimmed by 4 bases and 1 base, with 11 bases remaining between them. Germline CDR1 reads SGHNT; CDR2 reads YYREEE (reference sequence). CDR3 length: 15 amino acids.

The chain couples TRBV5-4 to TRBJ1-5, with D maybe TRBD1 (5 bases). The CDR3 has 14 amino acids. The germline CDR1 and CDR2 sequences are SGHNT and YYREEE (reference sequence). The germline V and J ends were trimmed by 0 bases and 4 bases, with 8 bases remaining between them. The chain's CDR3 is CASSLEGRNQPQHF. The CDR3 region has the DNA TGTGCCAGCAGCTTGGAGGGACGGAATCAGCCCCAGCATTTT. The full variable domain, rest sourced from reference TRBV5-4 and TRBJ1-5, is ETGVTQSPTHLIKTRGQQVTLRCSSQSGHNTVSWYQQALGQGPQFIFQYYREEENGRGNFPPRFSGLQFPNYSSELNVNALELDDSALYLCASSLEGRNQPQHFGDGTRLSIL.

The chain carries TRBV29-1 and TRBJ2-7, with D tentatively TRBD1 (5 bases). Germline V lookup: CDR1 SQVTM, CDR2 ANQGSEA. The V end was cut by 6 bases, the J end by 1 base, with 16 bases between. This CDR3 is 14 amino acids long. CDR3 nucleotides: TGCAGCGTAGCGCAGGGTTTACGATCCTACGAGCAGTACTTC. It encodes CSVAQGLRSYEQYF.

The V call is TRBV12-5, the J call TRBJ2-1; 8 nucleotides align to TRBD2. With V trimmed by 0 bases and J by 6 bases, 10 bases remained unmatched. CDR3 length: 17 amino acids. CDR1 and CDR2 (germline): LGHNT, FRNRAP. The CDR3 DNA reads TGTGCTAGTGGTTTGGTAACGACTAGCGAGAGCTTCAATGAGCAGTTCTTC. Protein sequence: CASGLVTTSESFNEQFF.

This clone showed up just a few times. The chain recombines TRBV5-1 with TRBJ2-2; tentatively, D is TRBD2 (5 bases). The germline V and J ends were trimmed by 0 bases and 8 bases, with 11 bases remaining between them. This CDR3 contains 14 residues. Looked up from germline, CDR1 is SGHRS and CDR2 is YFSETQ. CDR3: CASSLALASGELFF. The CDR3 coding sequence is TGCGCCAGCAGCTTGGCGCTAGCCTCAGGGGAGCTGTTTTTT.